The 26 T cell receptor beta chains below were found in one sample sequenced in a study of identifying expanded T cells in peripheral blood. Profiled with immunoSEQ multiplex PCR; TCRdb holds only in-frame clones, not every one. The sample yields roughly 100,000 clones, about nine tenths seen once. The sample comprised blood. These receptors were collected from a person aged 18 to 75 in good health.

This clone has just a few counts. The chain is built from TRBV6-4 and TRBJ2-1, with D perhaps matching TRBD2 (5 bases). From germline, CDR1 is MRHNA and CDR2 SNTAGT. The CDR3 is made up of 12 amino acids. Trimming pared 0 bases from V and 12 bases from J, leaving 9 bases between. In nucleotides, the CDR3 is TGTGCCAGCAGTGACTCCCCCGGGGTGCAGTTCTTC. The encoded protein is CASSDSPGVQFF.

This chain connects TRBV25-1 to TRBJ1-6; D unresolved. V lost 6 bases, J lost 7 bases, and 19 bases lay in between. Per the germline V gene, CDR1 is MGHDK and CDR2 is SYGVNS. This CDR3 contains 16 residues. Written as DNA, the CDR3 is TGTGCCAGCAGCCCCCTCTCACAGCTGTGGAATTCACCCCTCCACTTT. Protein product: CASSPLSQLWNSPLHF.

The chain recombines TRBV30 with TRBJ2-5, with a weak D call TRBD1 (6 bases). Germline loops: CDR1 GTSNPN, CDR2 SVGIG (reference sequence). CDR3 length: 11 amino acids. V was trimmed by 4 bases and J by 7 bases, leaving 10 bases between them. The CDR3 sequence is CAWKGDGTQYF. The CDR3 DNA reads as TGTGCCTGGAAGGGGGACGGGACCCAGTACTTC.

This chain joins TRBV12-5 and TRBJ1-3, with 8 positions matching TRBD1. J gave up 7 bases and V 5 bases, and 13 bases lay outside the gene matches. The germline V gene has CDR1 LGHNT and CDR2 FRNRAP. The length of the CDR3 is 16 residues. CDR3: CASGMWGTGRENTIYF. The CDR3 nucleotides read TGTGCTAGTGGTATGTGGGGGACAGGCCGGGAGAACACCATATATTTT.

The V and J genes are TRBV28 and TRBJ1-4; no definite D call. Germline CDR1 reads MDHEN; CDR2 reads SYDVKM. V dropped 5 bases and J dropped 7 bases, with 14 bases sitting between them. This CDR3 has 14 residues. The CDR3 nucleotides are TGTGCCAGCAGTCTAACAGAGGAGGGTGAAAAACTGTTTTTT. Encoded protein: CASSLTEEGEKLFF.

This clone showed up just once. This chain joins TRBV5-1 and TRBJ1-1; no clear D. Germline CDR1 is SGHRS and CDR2 is YFSETQ. V dropped 3 bases and J dropped 1 base, with 13 bases sitting between them. This CDR3 comprises 15 residues. CDR3 in DNA: TGCGCCAGCAGCTCGCAGTCTACCGCGAACACTGAAGCTTTCTTT. Its protein product is CASSSQSTANTEAFF.

CDR3 region: CSVDSGTATYEQYF. The CDR3 nucleotides are TGCAGCGTTGACTCCGGGACAGCAACCTACGAGCAGTACTTC. The chain combines TRBV29-1 with TRBJ2-7; 7 bases agree with TRBD1. Trimming took 3 bases from V and 2 from J; bases not matched to a gene: 7. CDR1 and CDR2 from the germline V gene are SQVTM and ANQGSEA. The length of the CDR3 is 14 residues.

The count of this clone is one. The rearrangement joins TRBV30 to TRBJ2-2; 10 nucleotides match TRBD1. The CDR3 is 14 amino acids. Germline trimming cut 5 bases from V and 2 bases from J; bases unmatched to any gene: 2. Germline assignment: CDR1 GTSNPN and CDR2 SVGIG (reference sequence). DNA for the CDR3: TGTGCCTGGGACAGGGGGCTTAACACCGGGGAGCTGTTTTTT. Translation: CAWDRGLNTGELFF.

This chain uses TRBV5-1 with TRBJ2-2; D ambiguous. The CDR3 is made up of 13 amino acids. CDR1 and CDR2 (germline): SGHRS, YFSETQ. The V gene lost 0 bases and the J gene lost 5 bases, with 5 bases spanning the gap. CDR3 in amino acids: CASSLVLTGELFF. In DNA form, the CDR3 reads TGCGCCAGCAGCTTGGTACTTACCGGGGAGCTGTTTTTT. Complete variable domain (other parts from reference TRBV5-1 and TRBJ2-2): KAGVTQTPRYLIKTRGQQVTLSCSPISGHRSVSWYQQTPGQGLQFLFEYFSETQRNKGNFPGRFSGRQFSNSRSEMNVSTLELGDSALYLCASSLVLTGELFFGEGSRLTVL.

This rearrangement joins TRBV10-3 to TRBJ1-4, with 9 bases lining up with TRBD1. With V trimmed by 0 bases and J by 4 bases, 3 bases remained unmatched. Germline values: CDR1 ENHRY, CDR2 SYGVKD. CDR3 length: 16 residues. The CDR3 region has the DNA TGTGCCATCAGTGAGTCGGGGACAGGGCTTAATGAAAAACTGTTTTTT. It translates to CAISESGTGLNEKLFF.

This clone was picked up a small number of times. The DNA is omitted, as the CDR3 cannot be located on it reliably, and the CDR3 follows TCRdb's listing. The V gene is TRBV21-1, the J gene TRBJ2-2. TRBV21-1 is flagged as a pseudogene. The CDR3 region is 16 residues in length, termini included. This CDR3 is CASTSGFGPGAGELFF.

Only a few counts were recorded for this clone. The chain couples TRBV4-1 to TRBJ1-5; weak D call: TRBD1 (5 bases). The CDR3 length is 15 residues. Germline V gene lookup returns CDR1 MGHRA and CDR2 YSYEKL. Trimming left V 4 bases short and J 2 bases short, with 12 bases between. The CDR3 DNA reads as TGCGCCAGCAGCCCGGGGCCAAGGGGCAATCAGCCCCAGCATTTT. Translation: CASSPGPRGNQPQHF.

The chain is built from TRBV30 and TRBJ1-3; 7 bases fit TRBD1. Germline CDR1 GTSNPN, CDR2 SVGIG (reference sequence). The trim removed 0 bases at V and 4 bases at J, leaving 3 bases unmatched. The CDR3 has 14 amino acids. The CDR3 sequence is CAWSVGTEGNTIYF. Written as DNA, the CDR3 is TGTGCCTGGAGTGTCGGGACAGAGGGAAACACCATATATTTT. The complete variable domain, with remaining parts taken from reference TRBV30 and TRBJ1-3, reads SQTIHQWPATLVQPVGSPLSLECTVEGTSNPNLYWYRQAAGRGLQLLFYSVGIGQISSEVPQNLSASRPQDRQFILSSKKLLLSDSGFYLCAWSVGTEGNTIYFGEGSWLTVV.

V is TRBV6-1 and J is TRBJ1-5; D is undetermined. The CDR3 loop spans 15 amino acids. Between the trimmed V and J ends, which lost 7 bases and 3 bases, there was a span of 16 bases. The germline CDR1 and CDR2 sequences are MNHNS and SASEGT. In nucleotides, the CDR3 is TGTGCCAGCAATAGGGAACGCTTGGCCAATCAGCCCCAGCATTTT. Amino acid sequence: CASNRERLANQPQHF.

This clone was observed a single time. This chain uses TRBV14 with TRBJ2-3; 10 bases fit TRBD2. Germline assignment: CDR1 SGHDN and CDR2 FVKESK. With V trimmed by 1 base and J by 0 bases, 4 bases remained unmatched. The CDR3 contains 17 residues. The CDR3 loop reads CASSQALAGASTDTQYF. The CDR3 coding sequence is TGTGCCAGCAGCCAAGCTCTAGCGGGAGCGAGCACAGATACGCAGTATTTT. The full variable domain, completed using reference TRBV14 and TRBJ2-3, is EAGVTQFPSHSVIEKGQTVTLRCDPISGHDNLYWYRRVMGKEIKFLLHFVKESKQDESGMPNNRFLAERTGGTYSTLKVQPAELEDSGVYFCASSQALAGASTDTQYFGPGTRLTVL.

This sequence joins TRBV27 and TRBJ2-1; no clear D. Germline CDR1 and CDR2: MNHEY and SMNVEV (reference sequence). The ends were cut back, 5 bases at V and 1 base at J, with 6 bases in the middle. The CDR3 consists of 13 residues. CDR3 DNA sequence: TGTGCCAGCAGTGTGGGGTCCTACAATGAGCAGTTCTTC. This codes for CASSVGSYNEQFF.

The CDR3 is CASIGTSYEQYF. In DNA form, the CDR3 reads TGTGCCAGCATCGGCACCTCCTACGAGCAGTACTTC. V is TRBV27 and J is TRBJ2-7; D is undetermined. The CDR3 is 12 amino acids. V lost 7 bases and J 0 bases, leaving 7 bases between the germline ends. Germline V gene sequence: CDR1 MNHEY, CDR2 SMNVEV (reference sequence).

This chain joins TRBV27 and TRBJ2-1, with 7 bases aligning to TRBD1. Germline CDR1 and CDR2: MNHEY and SMNVEV (reference sequence). The V gene end was trimmed by 9 bases and the J gene end by 8 bases; junction bases not matched to a gene: 13. This CDR3 is built from 14 residues. The CDR3 bases are TGTGCCAGTGCACATAGTCCGACAGGGCATGAGCAGTTCTTC. Its protein is CASAHSPTGHEQFF.

The chain carries TRBV5-6 and TRBJ1-1; 8 nucleotides agree with TRBD1. CDR1 is SGHDT and CDR2 is YYEEEE in the germline V gene. Trimming took 4 bases from V and 11 from J; bases not matched to a gene: 10. The CDR3 is 13 residues long. CDR3 in amino acids: CASSAEGDRWAFF. In DNA form, the CDR3 reads TGTGCCAGCAGCGCGGAGGGGGACAGGTGGGCTTTCTTT.

This chain connects TRBV18 to TRBJ1-2; D possibly corresponds to TRBD1 (5 bases). In germline, CDR1 is KGHSH, CDR2 LQKENI. Trimming removed 0 bases from V and 4 bases from J, with 15 bases in between. This CDR3 contains 16 residues. The CDR3 nucleotides read TGTGCCAGCTCACCACCCGGGGGGGGTACCCTCTATGGCTACACCTTC. Protein: CASSPPGGGTLYGYTF.

The J gene is TRBJ2-2, the V gene TRBV5-4; D ambiguous. Trimming stripped 0 bases from V and 9 bases from J, with 15 bases between. Per the germline V gene, CDR1 is SGHNT and CDR2 is YYREEE (reference sequence). The CDR3 runs to 15 residues. The CDR3 reads CASSLVGPTARELFF. The DNA for the CDR3 is TGTGCCAGCAGCTTGGTTGGCCCAACGGCCCGGGAGCTGTTTTTT.

This clone was seen only once. The genes are TRBV7-2 and TRBJ2-5; unclear D gene. This CDR3 is built from 14 residues. The V gene's germline CDR1 is SGHTA and CDR2 FQGNSA. V was shortened by 6 bases and J by 5 bases, with 16 bases between the two germline ends. The CDR3 is CASRDDRYEETQYF. As DNA, the CDR3 is TGTGCCAGCAGAGATGACCGATACGAGGAGACCCAGTACTTC.

The chain couples TRBV27 to TRBJ2-2; 9 bases are shared with TRBD1. The CDR3 totals 14 residues. Germline CDR1 and CDR2: MNHEY and SMNVEV (reference sequence). The V gene end was trimmed by 5 bases and the J gene end by 7 bases; junction bases not matched to a gene: 5. The CDR3, as DNA: TGTGCCAGCAGTCTAGGACAGGGGAACGGGGAGCTGTTTTTT. Translation gives CASSLGQGNGELFF.

The V gene is TRBV14, the J gene TRBJ2-1; D not certain. The V and J ends lost 0 bases and 6 bases respectively, with 6 bases between them. The germline CDR1 and CDR2 sequences are SGHDN and FVKESK. This CDR3 contains 13 residues. The CDR3 spells CASSQDRTNEQFF. In DNA, the CDR3 is TGTGCCAGCAGCCAAGATAGAACCAATGAGCAGTTCTTC.

The chain couples TRBV19 to TRBJ1-3, with a weak D call TRBD1 (5 bases). V was clipped by 6 bases and J by 7 bases, with 19 bases between them. CDR1 is LNHDA and CDR2 is SQIVND in the germline V gene (reference sequence). CDR3 length: 15 residues. CDR3 protein: CASREGSGTRNTIYF. The CDR3 DNA reads as TGTGCCAGTAGGGAGGGGTCCGGGACTCGTAACACCATATATTTT.

This chain connects TRBV30 to TRBJ2-2, with 9 bases identical to TRBD2. The junction had 8 bases not matched to a gene; V was cut back by 1 base and J by 2 bases. The length of the CDR3 is 17 residues. The germline CDR1 and CDR2 sequences are GTSNPN and SVGIG (reference sequence). This chain's CDR3 is CAWSAMGLARNTGELFF. The CDR3 DNA reads as TGTGCCTGGAGTGCGATGGGACTAGCTCGTAACACCGGGGAGCTGTTTTTT.